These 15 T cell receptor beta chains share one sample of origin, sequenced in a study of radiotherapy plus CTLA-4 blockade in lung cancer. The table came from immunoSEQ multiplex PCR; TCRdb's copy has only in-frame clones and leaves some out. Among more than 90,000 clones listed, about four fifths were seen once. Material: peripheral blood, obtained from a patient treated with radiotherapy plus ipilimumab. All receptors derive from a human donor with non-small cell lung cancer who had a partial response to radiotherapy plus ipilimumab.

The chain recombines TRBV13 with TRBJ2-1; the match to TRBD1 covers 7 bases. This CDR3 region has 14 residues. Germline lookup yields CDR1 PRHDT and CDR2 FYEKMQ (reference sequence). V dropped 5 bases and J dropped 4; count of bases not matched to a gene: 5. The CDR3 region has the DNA TGTGCCAGCAGCACCGGGACAGTGTACAATGAGCAGTTCTTC. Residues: CASSTGTVYNEQFF.

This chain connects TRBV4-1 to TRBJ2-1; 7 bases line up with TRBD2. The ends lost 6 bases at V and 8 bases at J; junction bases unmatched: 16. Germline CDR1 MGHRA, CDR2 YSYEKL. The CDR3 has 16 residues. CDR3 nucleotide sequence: TGCGCCAGCAGGTCTTTTGAGGCCGGGGGGTTTGATGAGCAGTTCTTC. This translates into CASRSFEAGGFDEQFF.

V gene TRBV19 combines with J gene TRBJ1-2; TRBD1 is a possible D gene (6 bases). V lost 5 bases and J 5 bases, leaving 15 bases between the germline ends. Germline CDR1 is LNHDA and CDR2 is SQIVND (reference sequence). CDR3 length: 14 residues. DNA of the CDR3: TGTGCCAGTAGTCCCAGCCGGGACAATTATGGCTACACCTTC. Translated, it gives CASSPSRDNYGYTF.

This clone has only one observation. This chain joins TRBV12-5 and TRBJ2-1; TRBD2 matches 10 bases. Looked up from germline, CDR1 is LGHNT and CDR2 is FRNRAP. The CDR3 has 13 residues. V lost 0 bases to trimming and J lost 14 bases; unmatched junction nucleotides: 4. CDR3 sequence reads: CASGLVSLAGEFF. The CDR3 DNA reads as TGTGCTAGTGGTTTGGTAAGCCTAGCGGGGGAGTTCTTC.

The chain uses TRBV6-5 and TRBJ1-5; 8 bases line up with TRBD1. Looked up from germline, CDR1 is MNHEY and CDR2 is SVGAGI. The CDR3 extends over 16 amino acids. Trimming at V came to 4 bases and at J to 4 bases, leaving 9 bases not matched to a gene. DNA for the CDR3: TGTGCCAGCAGTTCCCAGCGGACAGGGAAAAATCAGCCCCAGCATTTT. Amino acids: CASSSQRTGKNQPQHF.

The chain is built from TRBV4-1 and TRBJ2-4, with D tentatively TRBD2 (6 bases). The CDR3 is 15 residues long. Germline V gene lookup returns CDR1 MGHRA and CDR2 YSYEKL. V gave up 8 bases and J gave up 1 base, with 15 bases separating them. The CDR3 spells CASGLEGMAKNIQYF. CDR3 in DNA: TGCGCCAGCGGTTTGGAGGGGATGGCCAAAAACATTCAGTACTTC.

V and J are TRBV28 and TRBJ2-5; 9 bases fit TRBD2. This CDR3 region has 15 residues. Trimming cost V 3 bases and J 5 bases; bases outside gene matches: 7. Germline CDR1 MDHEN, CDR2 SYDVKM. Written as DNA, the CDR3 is TGTGCCAGCAGTTTGCCAGCGGGAGGCGGGGAGACCCAGTACTTC. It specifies CASSLPAGGGETQYF.

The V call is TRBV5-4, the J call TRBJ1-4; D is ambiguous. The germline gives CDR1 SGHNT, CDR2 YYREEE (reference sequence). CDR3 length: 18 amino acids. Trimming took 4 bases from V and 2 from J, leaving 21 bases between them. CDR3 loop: CASSSGPDSSFTNEKLFF. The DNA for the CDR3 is TGTGCCAGCAGCAGCGGGCCCGACTCCTCATTTACTAATGAAAAACTGTTTTTT.

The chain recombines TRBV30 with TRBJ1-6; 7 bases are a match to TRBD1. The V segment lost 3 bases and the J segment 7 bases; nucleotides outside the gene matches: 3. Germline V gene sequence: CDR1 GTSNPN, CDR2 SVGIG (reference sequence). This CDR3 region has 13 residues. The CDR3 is CAWSRDSNSPLHF. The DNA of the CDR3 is TGTGCCTGGAGCCGGGACAGCAATTCACCCCTCCACTTT.

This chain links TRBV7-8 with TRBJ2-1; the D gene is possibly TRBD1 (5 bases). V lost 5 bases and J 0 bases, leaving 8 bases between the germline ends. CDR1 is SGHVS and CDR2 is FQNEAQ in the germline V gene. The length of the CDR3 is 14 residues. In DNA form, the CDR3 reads TGTGCCAGCAGCCCAAGGGGCTCCTACAATGAGCAGTTCTTC. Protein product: CASSPRGSYNEQFF.

The CDR3 DNA is TGTGCCAGCAGCCAAGATCGCTCGCGGCAATGGACCCAGTACTTC. It codes for CASSQDRSRQWTQYF. This sequence joins TRBV14 and TRBJ2-5, with D unclear. CDR3 length: 15 residues. Germline values: CDR1 SGHDN, CDR2 FVKESK. V dropped 0 bases and J dropped 7 bases, with 15 bases sitting between them.

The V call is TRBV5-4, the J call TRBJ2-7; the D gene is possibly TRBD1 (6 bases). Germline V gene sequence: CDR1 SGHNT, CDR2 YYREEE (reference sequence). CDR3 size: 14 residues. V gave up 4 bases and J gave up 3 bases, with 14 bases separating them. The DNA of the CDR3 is TGTGCCAGCAGCCGTACAGGGCTTGGCTACGAGCAGTACGTC. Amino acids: CASSRTGLGYEQYV.

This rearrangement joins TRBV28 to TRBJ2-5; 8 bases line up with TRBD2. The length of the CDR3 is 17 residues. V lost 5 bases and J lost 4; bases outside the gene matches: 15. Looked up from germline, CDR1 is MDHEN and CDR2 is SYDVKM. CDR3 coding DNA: TGTGCCAGCAGTCTAAATCAGGGCGGGAGGATTCGAGAGACCCAGTACTTC. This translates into CASSLNQGGRIRETQYF.

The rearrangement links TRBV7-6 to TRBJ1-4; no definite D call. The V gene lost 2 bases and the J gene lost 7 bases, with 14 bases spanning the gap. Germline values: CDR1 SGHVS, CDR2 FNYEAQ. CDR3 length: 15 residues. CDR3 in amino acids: CASSLTDAGGEKLFF. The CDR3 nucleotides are TGTGCCAGCAGCTTAACGGACGCGGGTGGTGAAAAACTGTTTTTT.

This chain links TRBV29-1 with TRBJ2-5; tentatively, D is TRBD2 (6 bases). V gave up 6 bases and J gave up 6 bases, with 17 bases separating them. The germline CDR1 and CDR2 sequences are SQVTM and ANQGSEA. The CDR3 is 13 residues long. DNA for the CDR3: TGCAGCGTGGAAACAGGAGGGATGAAGACCCAGTACTTC. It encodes CSVETGGMKTQYF.